This entry is about one TCR beta chain. The antigen remains unidentified. V dropped 6 bases and J dropped 4; count of bases not matched to a gene: 3. Germline V gene data show CDR1 as SEHNR and CDR2 as FQNEAQ (reference sequence). CDR3 length equals 16 residues. Method: immunoSEQ multiplex PCR; TCRdb's copy keeps in-frame clones and lacks some. The repertoire consists of fewer than 1.6 million clones, with less than 99% occurring once and the leading ten covering about 0.4%. The data stem from a study of shared clonotypes between healthy human individuals. Study results and caveats: Clonotype sharing across several donors was observed for about 5.2% of naive CD4 clonotypes.

The receptor comes from a man younger than 40 in good health. Sequencing used naive CD4+ T cells sorted from blood. The subset: CD45RA+ positively selected. The V gene is TRBV7-9, the J gene TRBJ2-1; the match to TRBD2 covers 16 bases. Here the CDR3 DNA reads TGTGCCAGCAGGGGGACTAGCGGGAGGGAGTACAATGAGCAGTTCTTC. Its translation: CASRGTSGREYNEQFF.